Presented here are 6 T cell receptor beta chains from one specimen sequenced in a study of identical twins' blood T cells. One entry per CDR3 protein results from TCRdb running MiXCR on the 5' RACE reads. The repertoire includes 300,000 to 450,000 distinct CDR3 sequences, more than 25% of them detected once, and about 6% sits in the top ten. Sequencing was carried out using PBMCs. The receptors shown here come from a woman between 18 and 55 years old in good health.

Concerning this clonotype: The junction does not match germline at one end; this may be a read error. The chain recombines TRBV7-2 with TRBJ2-3; perhaps TRBD2 as D (6 bases). There are 16 residues in the CDR3. CDR1 and CDR2 from the germline V gene are SGHTA and FQGNSA. The CDR3 nucleotides are TGTGCCAGCAGCGGTCTCCAGGGACTTGACACAGATACGCGGTATTTT. Translating it yields CASSGLQGLDTDTRYF.

The chain recombines TRBV20-1 with TRBJ2-1, with TRBD2 matching over 11 bases. Germline-derived CDR1 and CDR2 are DFQATT and SNEGSKA (reference sequence). Trimming at V came to 5 bases and at J to 4 bases, leaving 10 bases not matched to a gene. There are 16 residues in the CDR3. CDR3 DNA sequence: TGCAGTGCTGTGACTAGCGGGGCGAACAGATACAATGAGCAGTTCTTC. It yields the protein CSAVTSGANRYNEQFF.

On this clonotype: No conserved phenylalanine or tryptophan ends this CDR3, so it is likely a read error. The chain carries TRBV29-1 and TRBJ2-2; D is ambiguous. The CDR3 has 14 residues. The germline V and J ends were trimmed by 4 bases and 1 base, with 10 bases remaining between them. Germline-derived CDR1 and CDR2 are SQVTM and ANQGSEA. The CDR3 nucleotides are TGCAGCGTTGCCCCTTCGGAGAACACCGGGGAGCTGTTTTCT. It codes for CSVAPSENTGELFS.

The chain has TRBV7-2 and TRBJ1-1; D remains unclear. Trimming pared 3 bases from V and 6 bases from J, leaving 8 bases between. This CDR3 comprises 12 residues. Germline CDR1 is SGHTA and CDR2 is FQGNSA. The CDR3 DNA follows: TGTGCCAGCAGCTTCACCCAGGCTGAAGCTTTCTTT. It is translated as CASSFTQAEAFF.

This clonotype was seen a single time. A much bigger clone sits one base away, suggesting this may be a read error. The V and J genes are TRBV28 and TRBJ1-1, with 7 positions matching TRBD1. The V segment lost 5 bases and the J segment 3 bases; nucleotides outside the gene matches: 9. Germline CDR1 and CDR2: MDHEN and SYDVKM. The CDR3 runs to 15 residues. CDR3 residues: CASSETGYSYTEAFF. The CDR3, as DNA: TGTGCCAGCAGTGAGACAGGGTATAGTTACACTGAAGCTTTCTTT.

The chain employs TRBV10-3 and TRBJ2-2; TRBD2 matches 10 bases. The CDR3 covers 15 residues. Germline V CDR1 and CDR2: ENHRY, SYGVKD. J lost 8 bases, V lost 6 bases, and 9 bases had no gene match. The CDR3 DNA is TGTGCCATCAGCCCTGGGACTAGCGCGAAGGGGGAGCTGTTTTTT. It encodes CAISPGTSAKGELFF.